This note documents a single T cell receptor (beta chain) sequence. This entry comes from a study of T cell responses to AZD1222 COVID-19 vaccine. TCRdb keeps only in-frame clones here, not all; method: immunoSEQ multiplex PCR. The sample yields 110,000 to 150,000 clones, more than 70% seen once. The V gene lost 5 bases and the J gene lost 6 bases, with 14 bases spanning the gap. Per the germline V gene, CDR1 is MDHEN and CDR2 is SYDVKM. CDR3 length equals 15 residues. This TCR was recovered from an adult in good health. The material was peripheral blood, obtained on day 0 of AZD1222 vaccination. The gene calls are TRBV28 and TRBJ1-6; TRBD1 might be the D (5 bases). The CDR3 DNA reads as TGTGCCAGCAGTGGGGGGGGGACGGTTAATTCACCCCTCCACTTT. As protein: CASSGGGTVNSPLHF.